The next 8 T cell receptor beta chains were all read from a single sample in a study of molecular identifiers for immune sequencing clone quantification. TCRdb analysed the PCR reads with MiXCR anew, one entry per CDR3 protein. The sample lists roughly 55,000 distinct CDR3 sequences, roughly 38% occurring once. The sequenced sample consisted of naive CD8+ T cells from blood, with Jurkat cell RNA spiked in. Subset described: FACS-sorted CD8+CD4-CCR7+CD45RA+ naive T cells. The receptor source for this set is a human donor in good health. Some libraries in this study had Jurkat cell RNA spiked in.

In its sample, this clonotype was seen many times. This chain connects TRBV28 to TRBJ2-7; D is unresolved. Germline CDR1 is MDHEN and CDR2 is SYDVKM. The CDR3 has 14 amino acids. Trimming pared 3 bases from V and 6 bases from J, leaving 15 bases between. CDR3 region: CASSFPLGFGEQYF. CDR3 nucleotides: TGTGCCAGCAGTTTCCCCCTGGGGTTTGGCGAGCAGTACTTC.

This chain joins TRBV9 and TRBJ2-7, with D unresolved. Germline V gene data show CDR1 as SGDLS and CDR2 as YYNGEE. The CDR3 sequence is 14 residues long. With 4 bases removed from V and 0 bases from J, the gap between germline ends came to 11 bases. For the CDR3, the DNA is TGTGCCAGCAGCCCGCGGACGGACTCCTACGAGCAGTACTTC. Encoded protein: CASSPRTDSYEQYF.

This clonotype was observed at least ten times. The chain has TRBV7-2 and TRBJ2-5; D is unresolved. Looked up from germline, CDR1 is SGHTA and CDR2 is FQGNSA. Trimming stripped 5 bases from V and 6 bases from J, with 13 bases between. The CDR3 length is 13 residues. The CDR3 is CASSATGTQTQYF. The CDR3 coding sequence is TGTGCCAGCAGCGCGACCGGAACGCAGACCCAGTACTTC.

This clonotype came up a few times. This sequence joins TRBV28 and TRBJ2-4; D is undetermined. From germline, CDR1 is MDHEN and CDR2 SYDVKM. The CDR3 is 15 residues long. V gave up 0 bases and J gave up 0 bases, with 6 bases separating them. The CDR3 DNA follows: TGTGCCAGCAGTTTATGGGCAATAGCCAAAAACATTCAGTACTTC. It codes for CASSLWAIAKNIQYF.

This rearrangement joins TRBV4-2 to TRBJ2-1; 10 bases agree with TRBD1. Germline CDR1 and CDR2: LGHNA and YNFKEQ. This CDR3 is 16 amino acids long. V trimming: 4 bases; J trimming: 5 bases; junction bases outside the gene matches: 8. The CDR3 DNA reads TGTGCCAGCAGCCGGCCGGGACAGGGGCGCGACAATGAGCAGTTCTTC. Translation: CASSRPGQGRDNEQFF.

This clonotype showed up many times. V gene TRBV7-8 combines with J gene TRBJ1-5; D ambiguous. CDR1 and CDR2 (germline): SGHVS, FQNEAQ. The CDR3 extends over 16 amino acids. Trimming removed 5 bases at V and 0 bases at J, with 14 bases between. CDR3 sequence reads: CASSRLVTYSNQPQHF. The CDR3 DNA sequence: TGTGCCAGCAGCCGCCTAGTAACCTATAGCAATCAGCCCCAGCATTTT.

This clonotype occurred many times. This chain uses TRBV6-5 with TRBJ1-4; no firm D call. From germline, CDR1 is MNHEY and CDR2 SVGAGI. With 0 bases removed from V and 0 bases from J, the gap between germline ends came to 5 bases. The CDR3 covers 15 residues. DNA for the CDR3: TGTGCCAGCAGTTACTCGAGCGCAACTAATGAAAAACTGTTTTTT. This translates into CASSYSSATNEKLFF.

The chain is built from TRBV20-1 and TRBJ2-7; 9 bases are a match to TRBD2. J lost 3 bases, V lost 3 bases, and 6 bases had no gene match. This CDR3 comprises 14 residues. Germline V gene lookup returns CDR1 DFQATT and CDR2 SNEGSKA (reference sequence). The DNA of the CDR3 is TGCAGTGCTAGGGGTAGACTAGCGGTCTACGAGCAGTACTTC. Translating gives CSARGRLAVYEQYF.